The present T cell receptor (beta chain) was sequenced within a study of blood T cell repertoires in COVID-19. Study background: From the United States, Italy and Spain came samples of acute and convalescent COVID-19.

This clone was found a few times. Generated by immunoSEQ multiplex PCR, the TCRdb table keeps only in-frame clones and is missing some. Among about 220,000 clones listed, 85% were seen once. V was clipped by 6 bases and J by 0 bases, with 4 bases between them. The CDR3 sequence is 12 residues long. Germline lookup yields CDR1 MDHEN and CDR2 SYDVKM. The rearrangement uses TRBV28 and TRBJ2-3; no firm D call. What was sequenced was peripheral blood. The TCR was taken from a middle-aged man who had recovered from COVID-19. This CDR3 reads CASSRSTDTQYF. The CDR3 bases are TGTGCCAGCAGCAGAAGCACAGATACGCAGTATTTT.